These 5 T cell receptor beta chains came from one sample sequenced in a study of T cell repertoires in cytomegalovirus infection. TCRdb recomputed calls from the reads with MiXCR, one row per CDR3 protein. The sample lists 290,000 or so distinct CDR3 sequences; roughly a tenth were seen once. The sequenced sample was PBMCs. All receptors come from a human donor in good health (CMV status not recorded). Some clones in this sample may be carry-over from other donors' samples.

Ten or more counts support this clonotype. The chain has TRBV6-2 or TRBV6-3 and TRBJ2-7; D perhaps matches TRBD2 (6 bases). Trimming shortened V by 8 bases and J by 7 bases, and 21 bases separated the two germline ends. The CDR3 consists of 14 residues. CDR1 and CDR2 (germline): MNHEY, SVGEGT. Here the CDR3 reads CASAPGLPFSEQYV. For the CDR3, the DNA is TGTGCCAGCGCTCCGGGACTCCCCTTCTCGGAGCAGTACGTC.

In this sample, this clonotype turned up a few times. The chain is built from TRBV5-1 and TRBJ1-1; D ambiguous. This CDR3 region has 11 residues. Germline values: CDR1 SGHRS, CDR2 YFSETQ. V gave up 3 bases and J gave up 5 bases, with 5 bases separating them. The CDR3 DNA reads TGCGCCAGCAGCTCTACAACTGAAGCTTTCTTT. Its translation: CASSSTTEAFF.

This clonotype was seen at least ten times. This chain links TRBV28 with TRBJ1-1; D is unresolved. The germline V gene has CDR1 MDHEN and CDR2 SYDVKM. The CDR3 consists of 13 residues. V was clipped by 7 bases and J by 0 bases, with 9 bases between them. CDR3 coding DNA: TGTGCCAGCACCCCGCGGGTGAACACTGAAGCTTTCTTT. Its translation is CASTPRVNTEAFF.

This clonotype was recorded many times. This rearrangement joins TRBV7-9 to TRBJ1-1; D gene uncertain. Trimming removed 2 bases at V and 1 base at J, with 5 bases between. The germline V gene has CDR1 SEHNR and CDR2 FQNEAQ (reference sequence). This CDR3 spans 13 amino acids. CDR3: CASSLQTNTEAFF. CDR3 nucleotides: TGTGCCAGCAGCTTACAGACGAACACTGAAGCTTTCTTT.

This clonotype was counted ten times or more. This chain links TRBV5-4 with TRBJ1-1, with D possibly being TRBD1 (5 bases). The length of the CDR3 is 15 residues. V lost 0 bases and J lost 5, with 14 bases in between. CDR1 SGHNT and CDR2 YYREEE come from the germline V gene (reference sequence). The CDR3 DNA is TGTGCCAGCAGCTTGGCCACGGGAGGGGTTACTGAAGCTTTCTTT. Translation: CASSLATGGVTEAFF.